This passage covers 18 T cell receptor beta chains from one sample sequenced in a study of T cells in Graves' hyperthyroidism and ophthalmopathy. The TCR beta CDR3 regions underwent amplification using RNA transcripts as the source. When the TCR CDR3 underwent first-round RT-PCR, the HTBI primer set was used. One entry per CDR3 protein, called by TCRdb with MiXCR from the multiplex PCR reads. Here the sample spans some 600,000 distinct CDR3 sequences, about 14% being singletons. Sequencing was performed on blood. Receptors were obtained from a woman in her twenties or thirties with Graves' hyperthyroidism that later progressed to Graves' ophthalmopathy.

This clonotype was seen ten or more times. CDR3 sequence: CASSPQGKSRSPLHF. In DNA form, the CDR3 reads TGTGCCAGCAGCCCACAGGGCAAAAGTCGGTCACCCCTCCACTTT. The chain has TRBV13 and TRBJ1-6; D possibly corresponds to TRBD1 (6 bases). Per germline, CDR1 PRHDT and CDR2 FYEKMQ (reference sequence). This CDR3 is 15 amino acids long. V shed 5 bases and J shed 10 bases, with 18 bases lying between them.

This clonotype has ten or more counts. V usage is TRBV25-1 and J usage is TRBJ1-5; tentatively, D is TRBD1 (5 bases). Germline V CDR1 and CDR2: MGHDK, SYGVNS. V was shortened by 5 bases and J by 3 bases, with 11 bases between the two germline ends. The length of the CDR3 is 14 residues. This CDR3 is CASSIDSFNQPQHF. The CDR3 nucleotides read TGTGCCAGCAGTATCGACAGCTTCAATCAGCCCCAGCATTTT.

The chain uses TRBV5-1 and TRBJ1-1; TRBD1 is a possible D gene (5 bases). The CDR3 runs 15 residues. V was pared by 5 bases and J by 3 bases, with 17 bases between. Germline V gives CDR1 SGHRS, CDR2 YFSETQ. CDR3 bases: TGCGCCAGCAGTTATGCCAGGGCGGAGTACACTGAAGCTTTCTTT. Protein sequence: CASSYARAEYTEAFF.

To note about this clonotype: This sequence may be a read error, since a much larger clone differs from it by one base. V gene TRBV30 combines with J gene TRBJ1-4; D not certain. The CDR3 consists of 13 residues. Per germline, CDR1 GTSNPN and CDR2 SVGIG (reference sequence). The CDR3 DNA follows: TGTGCCTGGATGAAAGGCGACAATGAAAAACTGCTTTTT. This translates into CAWMKGDNEKLLF.

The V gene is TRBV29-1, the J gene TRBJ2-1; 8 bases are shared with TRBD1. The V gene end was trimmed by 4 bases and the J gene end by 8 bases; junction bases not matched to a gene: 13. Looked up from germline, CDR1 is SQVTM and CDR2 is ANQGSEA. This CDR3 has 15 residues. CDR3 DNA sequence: TGCAGCGTTGTTTTAAAGGGACAGGTTTTCGATGAGCAGTTCTTC. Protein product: CSVVLKGQVFDEQFF.

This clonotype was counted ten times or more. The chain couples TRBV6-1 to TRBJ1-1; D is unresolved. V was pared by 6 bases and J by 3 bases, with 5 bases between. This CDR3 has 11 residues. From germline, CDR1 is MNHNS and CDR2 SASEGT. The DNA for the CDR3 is TGTGCCAGCAGCCGAGACACTGAAGCTTTCTTT. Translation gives CASSRDTEAFF.

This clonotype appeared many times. Here the CDR3 DNA reads TGTGCCTGGGACAGGGGGACAATTATGAACACTGAAGCTTTCTTT. Translated: CAWDRGTIMNTEAFF. The chain employs TRBV30 and TRBJ1-1; 9 nucleotides align to TRBD1. With 5 bases clipped from V and 0 bases from J, the junction kept 7 bases outside the gene matches. Germline V gene data show CDR1 as GTSNPN and CDR2 as SVGIG (reference sequence). The CDR3 is 15 amino acids.

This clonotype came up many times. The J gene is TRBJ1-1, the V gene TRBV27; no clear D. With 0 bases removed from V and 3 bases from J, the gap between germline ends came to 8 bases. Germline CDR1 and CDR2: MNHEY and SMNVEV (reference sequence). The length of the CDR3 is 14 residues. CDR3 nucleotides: TGTGCCAGCAGTTTATCAGGGTGGGACACTGAAGCTTTCTTT. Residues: CASSLSGWDTEAFF.

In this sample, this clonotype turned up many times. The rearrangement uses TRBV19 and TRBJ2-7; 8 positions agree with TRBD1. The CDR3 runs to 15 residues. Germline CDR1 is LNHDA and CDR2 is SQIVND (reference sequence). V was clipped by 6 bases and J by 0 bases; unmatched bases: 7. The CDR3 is CASSNRDRSSYEQYF. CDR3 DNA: TGTGCCAGTAGCAACCGGGACAGGAGCTCCTACGAGCAGTACTTC.

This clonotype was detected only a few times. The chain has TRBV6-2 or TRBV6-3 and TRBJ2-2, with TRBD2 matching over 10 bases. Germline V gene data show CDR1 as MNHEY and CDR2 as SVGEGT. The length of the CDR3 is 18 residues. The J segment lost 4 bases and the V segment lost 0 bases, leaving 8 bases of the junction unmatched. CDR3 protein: CASSYSSYPSGSTGELFF. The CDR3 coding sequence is TGTGCCAGCAGTTACTCGAGTTACCCTAGCGGGAGCACCGGGGAGCTGTTTTTT.

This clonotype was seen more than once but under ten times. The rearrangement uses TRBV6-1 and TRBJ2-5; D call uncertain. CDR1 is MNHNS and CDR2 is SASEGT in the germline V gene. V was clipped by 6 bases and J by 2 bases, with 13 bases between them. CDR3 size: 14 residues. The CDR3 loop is CASRRGLGQETQYF. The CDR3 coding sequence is TGTGCCAGCAGAAGAGGATTGGGACAAGAGACCCAGTACTTC.

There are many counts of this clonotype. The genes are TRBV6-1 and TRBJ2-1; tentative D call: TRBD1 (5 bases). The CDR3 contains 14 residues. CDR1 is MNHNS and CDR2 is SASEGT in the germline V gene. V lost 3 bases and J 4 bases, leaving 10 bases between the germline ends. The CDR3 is CASSDGDRYNEQFF. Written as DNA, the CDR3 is TGTGCCAGCAGTGATGGCGACAGATACAATGAGCAGTTCTTC.

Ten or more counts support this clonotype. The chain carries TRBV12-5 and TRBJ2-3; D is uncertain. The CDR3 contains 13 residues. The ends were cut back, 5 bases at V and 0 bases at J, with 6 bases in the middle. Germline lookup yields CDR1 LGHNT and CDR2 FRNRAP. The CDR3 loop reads CASGRPSTDTQYF. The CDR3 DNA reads TGTGCTAGTGGTCGTCCTAGCACAGATACGCAGTATTTT.

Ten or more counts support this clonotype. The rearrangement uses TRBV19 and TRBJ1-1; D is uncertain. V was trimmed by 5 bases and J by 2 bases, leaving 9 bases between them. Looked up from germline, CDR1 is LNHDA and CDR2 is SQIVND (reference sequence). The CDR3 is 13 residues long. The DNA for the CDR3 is TGTGCCAGTAGTGGGAGTACAAACACTGAAGCTTTCTTT. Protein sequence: CASSGSTNTEAFF.

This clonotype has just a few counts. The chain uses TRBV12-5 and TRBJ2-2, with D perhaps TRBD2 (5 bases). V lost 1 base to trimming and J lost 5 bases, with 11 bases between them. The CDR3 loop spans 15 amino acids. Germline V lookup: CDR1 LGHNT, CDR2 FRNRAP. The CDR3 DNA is TGTGCTAGTGGTTTGGACTTGGGAGAAACCGGGGAGCTGTTTTTT. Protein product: CASGLDLGETGELFF.

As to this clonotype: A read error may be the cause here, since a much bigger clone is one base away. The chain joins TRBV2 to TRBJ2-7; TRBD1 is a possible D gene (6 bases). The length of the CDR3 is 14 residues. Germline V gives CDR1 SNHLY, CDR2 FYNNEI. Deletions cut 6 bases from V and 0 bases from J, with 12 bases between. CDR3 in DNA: TGTGCCAGCAGCGTGGACAGTAGCTCCTACGAGCAGTACTTC. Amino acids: CASSVDSSSYEQYF.

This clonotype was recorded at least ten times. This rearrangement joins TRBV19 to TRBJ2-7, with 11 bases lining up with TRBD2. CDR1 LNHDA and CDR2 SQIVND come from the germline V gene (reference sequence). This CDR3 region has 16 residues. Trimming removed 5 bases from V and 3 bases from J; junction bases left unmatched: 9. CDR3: CASSPEGTSGFYEQYF. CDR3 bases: TGTGCCAGTAGTCCCGAAGGGACTAGCGGTTTCTACGAGCAGTACTTC.

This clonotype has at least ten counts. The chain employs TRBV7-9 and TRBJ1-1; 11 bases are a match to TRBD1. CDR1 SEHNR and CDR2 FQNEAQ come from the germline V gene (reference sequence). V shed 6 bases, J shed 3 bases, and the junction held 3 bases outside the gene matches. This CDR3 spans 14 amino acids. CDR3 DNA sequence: TGTGCCAGCAGTTTGGGACAGGGGGACACTGAAGCTTTCTTT. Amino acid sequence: CASSLGQGDTEAFF.